The clone carrying this TCR beta chain has just a few counts. Antigen specificity is unknown. Germline V lookup: CDR1 SGHDN, CDR2 FVKESK. The V end was cut by 2 bases, the J end by 2 bases, with 6 bases between. The length of the CDR3 is 14 residues. The data were obtained in a study of T-cell memory formation after mild COVID-19. The study, taken as a whole, reports: SARS-CoV-2 specificity of second-wave clones peaking day 37 was unconfirmed. Shrinking CD4+ clones resided mostly in CM and EM, and CD8+ ones in EMRA. Later expanders leaned CD4+, whereas clones that contracted between day 15 and 85 were balanced CD4/CD8.

Constant-segment primers and 5'RACE yielded cDNA libraries for TCR alpha and TCR beta, each carrying sample barcodes and UMIs. TCRdb re-derived calls from the 5' RACE reads in MiXCR, one entry per CDR3 protein. Found here are just over 200,000 distinct CDR3 sequences, 9.5% of them singletons; the top ten hold about 3.8%. This sequence originates from a man aged 18 to 29 who had mild COVID-19 (a few samples of this study predate the infection). Cell type and time point are not known. The chain couples TRBV14 to TRBJ2-2; no reliable D call. Sequences were obtained from PBMCs or a T cell subset sorted from them (not recorded which). Written as DNA, the CDR3 is TGTGCCAGCAGCCAACTGGTTAACACCGGGGAGCTGTTTTTT. Residues: CASSQLVNTGELFF.